This T cell receptor beta chain was obtained from a study of cytomegalovirus exposure and HLA in healthy donors. The protocol was immunoSEQ multiplex PCR, while the TCRdb copy is restricted to in-frame clones and leaves out a portion. The repertoire holds about 120,000 clones, with approximately 88% as singletons. CDR3 length equals 17 residues. The germline V gene encodes CDR1 MGHRA and CDR2 YSYEKL. V lost 3 bases and J lost 0; bases outside the gene matches: 5. This TCR derives from a man between 18 and 35 years old in good health and CMV-seronegative. The sample was PBMCs. The chain is built from TRBV4-1 and TRBJ2-6; 7 bases are shared with TRBD1. CDR3 amino acids: CASSQNRQGSGANVLTF. The CDR3 DNA follows: TGCGCCAGCAGCCAGAATAGACAGGGCTCTGGGGCCAACGTCCTGACTTTC.